The TCR beta chain under discussion was sequenced for a study of blood T cell repertoires in COVID-19. Notes on this clone: Other DNA sequences in the sample encode the same CDR3.

Germline V CDR1 and CDR2: DFQATT, SNEGSKA (reference sequence). V lost 3 bases, J lost 6 bases, and 9 bases lay in between. The CDR3 is 11 amino acids. Study processing details: It was from reference gene primer amplification that nucleated cell counts were estimated. Sequencing was performed with immunoSEQ multiplex PCR; in TCRdb, only in-frame clones are kept and a portion is missing. Clone size and V and J calls were adopted from that table, with D and trimming inferred from the DNA. The sample has some 390,000 clones, more than 70% seen once; the top ten hold approximately 2.4%. The receptor comes from an older woman with COVID-19, enrolled during active disease. The V and J genes are TRBV20-1 and TRBJ2-7, with D hard to call. Sequencing was carried out using peripheral blood. The CDR3, as DNA: TGCAGTGCTAGGGGTTCGGGCGAGCAGTACTTC. Translation: CSARGSGEQYF.